This is a list of T cell receptor beta chains from one sample in a study of blood T cell repertoires in COVID-19. Sequencing used immunoSEQ multiplex PCR; TCRdb keeps in-frame clones, though not all of them. Of approximately 160,000 clones in the sample, 84% were seen once. The specimen sequenced was peripheral blood. The receptor source for this set is a man between 18 and 29 years old with active or convalescent COVID-19. The CDR3 runs from the conserved cysteine through the conserved F or W. Each record gives: J gene, clone size, CDR3 length, V gene, D gene, CDR3 DNA, CDR3 protein. D genes are given only for firm matches. Clone size is given for some rows only: seen once, a few or many times, or a class if the clone is expanded.

TRBJ2-3	.	15	TRBV2	.	TGTGCCAGCACATTCAGTGGGGGCGGCACAGATACGCAGTATTTT	CASTFSGGGTDTQYF
TRBJ1-2	.	12	TRBV19	.	TGTGCCAGTAGTATAGATCCCGACAAGTACACCTTC	CASSIDPDKYTF
TRBJ2-5	.	17	TRBV25-1	.	TGTGCCAGCAGTGAAAGGGACATTCGGGCTGCCCAAGAGACCCAGTACTTC	CASSERDIRAAQETQYF
TRBJ1-2	.	16	TRBV3-1/TRBV3-2	.	TGTGCCAGCAGCCAAGAAGGTCTAGGGGGTGATACTGGCTACACCTTC	CASSQEGLGGDTGYTF
TRBJ2-1	.	15	TRBV6-5	.	TGTGCCAGCAGTTACGACAGCCGACGAGACAATGAGCAGTTCTTC	CASSYDSRRDNEQFF
TRBJ2-1	.	16	TRBV11-2	TRBD2	TGTGCCAGCAGCTTAGGTAGCGGGGGGGTCAACAATGAGCAGTTCTTC	CASSLGSGGVNNEQFF
TRBJ1-2	once	14	TRBV5-6	TRBD1	TGTGCCAGCAGCGAGGGGGCGCAGATTTATGGCTACACCTTC	CASSEGAQIYGYTF
TRBJ2-1	.	14	TRBV12-5	TRBD1	TGTGCTAGTGGCCGACAGGGGGCTAACGATGAGCAGTTCTTC	CASGRQGANDEQFF
TRBJ2-1	many	11	TRBV12-3/TRBV12-4	.	TGTGCCAGCAGTTCCCGCCCCGGTGTTGTCTTC	CASSSRPGVVF
TRBJ1-3	.	15	TRBV7-8	TRBD1	TGTGCCAGCAGCTTACCCGGGACAGCTGGAAACACCATATATTTT	CASSLPGTAGNTIYF
TRBJ1-1	.	16	TRBV7-9	TRBD1	TGTGCCAGCAGCGCCACCCGGACAGGGGAGACCACTGAAGCTTTCTTT	CASSATRTGETTEAFF
TRBJ2-7	.	13	TRBV11-2	.	TGTGCCAGCAGCTTAGTGTCCGGCTACGAGCAGTACTTC	CASSLVSGYEQYF
TRBJ1-2	.	15	TRBV5-1	.	TGCGCCAGCAGCTTGGGCGGGGTTTTCGGCTATGGCTACACCTTC	CASSLGGVFGYGYTF
TRBJ1-3	.	17	TRBV6-1	.	TGTGCCAGCAGTGAATCATTAGGTCGGGGCTCTGGAAACACCATATATTTT	CASSESLGRGSGNTIYF
TRBJ2-7	.	14	TRBV5-1	TRBD1	TGCGCCAGCAGCTTGGGGGGACAGCCTAACGAGCAGTACTTC	CASSLGGQPNEQYF
TRBJ2-1	once	16	TRBV10-1	.	TGCGCCAGCTCACTCGGCGGGGTCGTCTCCTACAATGAGCAGTTCTTC	CASSLGGVVSYNEQFF
TRBJ2-5	once	14	TRBV9	TRBD1	TGTGCCAGCAGCGGAGAAACAGGGGGAGAGACCCAGTACTTC	CASSGETGGETQYF
TRBJ2-1	.	14	TRBV27	TRBD2	TGTGCCAGCAGTAGGACTAGCGGGAGGAATGAGCAGTTCTTC	CASSRTSGRNEQFF
TRBJ2-7	once	15	TRBV28	TRBD2	TGTGCCAGCATCGGGAGGGACATGGGGACCTACGAGCAGTACTTC	CASIGRDMGTYEQYF
TRBJ2-1	.	16	TRBV7-9	TRBD1	TGTGCCAGCAGCTTATTGGTGCAGGGGGTCCACAATGAGCAGTTCTTC	CASSLLVQGVHNEQFF
TRBJ1-6	.	16	TRBV27	.	TGTGCCAGCAGTTTGTATTGGTTAGGGGAATATTCACCCCTCCACTTT	CASSLYWLGEYSPLHF
TRBJ1-2	few	13	TRBV6-5	TRBD1	TGTGCCAGCAGCTACTCACAGGGGGTATCCTACACCTTC	CASSYSQGVSYTF
TRBJ1-2	.	14	TRBV7-9	TRBD1	TGTGCCAGCAGCCCGGGGACAGAGGCTTATGGCTACACCTTC	CASSPGTEAYGYTF
TRBJ1-3	.	15	TRBV5-8	.	TGTGCCAGCAGCTTGGAGGTGACAACTGGAAACACCATATATTTT	CASSLEVTTGNTIYF
TRBJ2-4	.	15	TRBV7-9	.	TGTGCCAGCAGCTCAGGGGTAGGGGCCAAAAACATTCAGTACTTC	CASSSGVGAKNIQYF
TRBJ1-4	.	16	TRBV6-6	.	TGTGCCAGCAGACCTTCGGCCGGGGGGCAGGGTGAAAAACTGTTTTTT	CASRPSAGGQGEKLFF
TRBJ1-2	.	14	TRBV6-4	TRBD1	TGTGCCAGCAGCCCACAGGGGACCAACTATGGCTACACCTTC	CASSPQGTNYGYTF
TRBJ2-6	.	16	TRBV29-1	.	TGCAGCGTTGTCAGGACGGGGATTTCTGGGGCCAACGTCCTGACTTTC	CSVVRTGISGANVLTF
TRBJ1-2	.	14	TRBV5-4	TRBD1	TGTGCCAGCAGCACACAGGGGTTGTCGGGTGGCTACACCTTC	CASSTQGLSGGYTF
TRBJ1-5	few	15	TRBV19	.	TGTGCCAGTAGGACTGGAACAGGTAGCAATCAGCCCCAGCATTTT	CASRTGTGSNQPQHF
TRBJ2-1	.	16	TRBV7-3	.	TGTGCCAGCAGCTTAATCCCGGGACAATCGGGTAATGAGCAGTTCTTC	CASSLIPGQSGNEQFF
TRBJ2-2	.	19	TRBV7-9	TRBD1	TGTGCCAGCAGCGCTGGGGGACAGGTATGGCGCCTGAACACCGGGGAGCTGTTTTTT	CASSAGGQVWRLNTGELFF
TRBJ2-1	.	15	TRBV7-2	.	TGTGCCAGCAGCAACGACGGCCCAGGTGGCAATGAGCAGTTCTTC	CASSNDGPGGNEQFF
TRBJ1-4	.	13	TRBV2	.	TGTGCCAGCGTCACGCGGCCAAGCGAAAAACTGTTTTTT	CASVTRPSEKLFF
TRBJ1-1	.	18	TRBV4-1	.	TGCGCCAGCAGCCAAGAATGGGCCGGCACATCGACGGACACTGAAGCTTTCTTT	CASSQEWAGTSTDTEAFF
TRBJ1-3	.	15	TRBV11-2	.	TGTGCCAGCAGCTTAAGGGGGTGGGCTGGAAACACCATATATTTT	CASSLRGWAGNTIYF
TRBJ2-2	once	16	TRBV11-3	.	TGTGCCAGCAGCTTAGACGGGGGGCGAAACACCGGGGAGCTGTTTTTT	CASSLDGGRNTGELFF
TRBJ2-7	.	14	TRBV27	.	TGTGCCAGCAGTTTCCGGGGGTATCCCTACGAGCAGTACTTC	CASSFRGYPYEQYF
TRBJ1-2	.	13	TRBV7-6	.	TGTGCCAGCAGCCCATCAACAGGGAAGGGCTACACCTTC	CASSPSTGKGYTF
TRBJ1-5	.	17	TRBV28	.	TGTGCCAGCAGCCCATGGGGAGCGGGAGGGCTCAATCAGCCCCAGCATTTT	CASSPWGAGGLNQPQHF
TRBJ2-7	.	15	TRBV5-5	TRBD2	TGTGCCAGCAACCTTGGACTAGCGCTCTCCTACGAGCAGTACTTC	CASNLGLALSYEQYF
TRBJ2-3	.	16	TRBV18	TRBD1	TGTGCCAGCTCACCAGTAGGGGGCTTAGGCACAGATACGCAGTATTTT	CASSPVGGLGTDTQYF
TRBJ1-4	.	15	TRBV3-1/TRBV3-2	.	TGTGCCAGCAGCCAAGATCCAGGACTACTTGAAAAACTGTTTTTT	CASSQDPGLLEKLFF
TRBJ1-4	.	14	TRBV6-6	.	TGTGCCAGCAGTTCGGAGATTTTTTCTGAAAAACTGTTTTTT	CASSSEIFSEKLFF
TRBJ1-2	once	13	TRBV6-4	.	TGTGCCAGCAGTGAGCAGGGATTCTATGGCTACACCTTC	CASSEQGFYGYTF
TRBJ2-6	.	15	TRBV5-4	.	TGTGCCAGCACCCGAGGGGGGGCTGGGGCCAACGTCCTGACTTTC	CASTRGGAGANVLTF
TRBJ2-2	.	14	TRBV29-1	.	TGCAGCGTTGAAGCAGGGACGAACACCGGGGAGCTGTTTTTT	CSVEAGTNTGELFF
TRBJ2-6	.	16	TRBV24-1	.	TGTGCCGCCCTTACGGACAGCACCTCTGGGGCCAACGTCCTGACTTTC	CAALTDSTSGANVLTF